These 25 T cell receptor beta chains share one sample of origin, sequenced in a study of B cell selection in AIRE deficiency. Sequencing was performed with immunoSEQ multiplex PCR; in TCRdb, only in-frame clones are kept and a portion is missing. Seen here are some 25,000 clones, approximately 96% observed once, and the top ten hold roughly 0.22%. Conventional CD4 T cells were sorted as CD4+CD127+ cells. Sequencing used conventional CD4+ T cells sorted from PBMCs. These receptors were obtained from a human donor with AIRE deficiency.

This CDR3 is CAMETGPTGELFF. CDR3 DNA: TGTGCCATGGAGACAGGACCAACCGGGGAGCTGTTTTTT. This rearrangement joins TRBV6-5 to TRBJ2-2; D may be TRBD1 (6 bases). Trimming cost V 10 bases and J 5 bases, with 14 bases left between them. CDR1 and CDR2 from the germline V gene are MNHEY and SVGAGI. The CDR3 has 13 amino acids.

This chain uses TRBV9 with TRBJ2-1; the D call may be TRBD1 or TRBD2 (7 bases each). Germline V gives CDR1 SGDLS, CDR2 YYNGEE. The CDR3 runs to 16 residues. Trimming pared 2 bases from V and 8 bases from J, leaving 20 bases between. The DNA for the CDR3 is TGTGCCAGCAGCGTGGGGGGGAGACAGGGAGGCGATGAGCAGTTCTTC. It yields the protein CASSVGGRQGGDEQFF.

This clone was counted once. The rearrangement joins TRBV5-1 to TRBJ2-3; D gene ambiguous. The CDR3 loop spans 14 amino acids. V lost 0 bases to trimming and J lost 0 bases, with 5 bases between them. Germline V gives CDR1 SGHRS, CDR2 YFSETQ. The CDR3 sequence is CASSLDSSTDTQYF. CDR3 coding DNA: TGCGCCAGCAGCTTGGACAGCAGCACAGATACGCAGTATTTT. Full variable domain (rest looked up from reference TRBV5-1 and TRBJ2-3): KAGVTQTPRYLIKTRGQQVTLSCSPISGHRSVSWYQQTPGQGLQFLFEYFSETQRNKGNFPGRFSGRQFSNSRSEMNVSTLELGDSALYLCASSLDSSTDTQYFGPGTRLTVL.

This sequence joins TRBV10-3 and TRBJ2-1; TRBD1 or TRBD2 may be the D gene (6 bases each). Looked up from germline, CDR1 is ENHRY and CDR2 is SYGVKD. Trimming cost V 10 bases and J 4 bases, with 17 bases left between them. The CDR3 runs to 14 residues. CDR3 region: CANSGGRLYNEQFF. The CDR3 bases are TGTGCCAACTCTGGGGGGCGCCTTTACAATGAGCAGTTCTTC.

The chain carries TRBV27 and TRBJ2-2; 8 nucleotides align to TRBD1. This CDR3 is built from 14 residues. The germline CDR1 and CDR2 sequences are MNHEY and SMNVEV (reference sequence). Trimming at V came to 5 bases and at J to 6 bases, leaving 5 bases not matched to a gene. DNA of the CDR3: TGTGCCAGCAGTCCCGGGACAGGTTCCGGGGAGCTGTTTTTT. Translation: CASSPGTGSGELFF.

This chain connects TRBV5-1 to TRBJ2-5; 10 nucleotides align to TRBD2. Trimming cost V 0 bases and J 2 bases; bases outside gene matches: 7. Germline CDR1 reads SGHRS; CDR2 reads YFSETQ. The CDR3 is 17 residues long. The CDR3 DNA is TGCGCCAGCAGCTTGGCCGCTAGCGGGAGTTTTCAAGAGACCCAGTACTTC. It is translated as CASSLAASGSFQETQYF.

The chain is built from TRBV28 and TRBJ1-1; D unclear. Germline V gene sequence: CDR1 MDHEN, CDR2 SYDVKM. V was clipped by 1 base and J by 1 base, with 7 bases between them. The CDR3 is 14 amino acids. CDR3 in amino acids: CASSLLGPNTEAFF. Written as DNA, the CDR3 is TGTGCCAGCAGTTTATTAGGCCCGAACACTGAAGCTTTCTTT.

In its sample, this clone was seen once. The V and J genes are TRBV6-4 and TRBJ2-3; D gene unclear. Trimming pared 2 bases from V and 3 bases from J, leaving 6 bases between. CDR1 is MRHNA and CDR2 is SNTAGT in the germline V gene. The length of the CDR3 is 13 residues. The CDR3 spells CASSDMETDTQYF. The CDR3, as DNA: TGTGCCAGCAGTGACATGGAAACAGATACGCAGTATTTT.

CDR3 nucleotides: TGTGCCAGCAGCTTGAGAGGGGGGACCGGGGAGCTGTTTTTT. Residues: CASSLRGGTGELFF. The chain links TRBV7-3 to TRBJ2-2; possibly TRBD1 or TRBD2 for D (6 bases each). V lost 3 bases and J 5 bases, leaving 10 bases between the germline ends. This CDR3 comprises 14 residues. CDR1 and CDR2 (germline): SGHTA, FQGTGA.

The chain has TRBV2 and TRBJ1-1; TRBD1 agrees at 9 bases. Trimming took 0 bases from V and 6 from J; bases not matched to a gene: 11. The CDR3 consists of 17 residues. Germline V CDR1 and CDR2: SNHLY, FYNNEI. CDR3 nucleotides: TGTGCCAGCAGTGAAGCGCTTCCAGACAGGGGGGTCGCTGAAGCTTTCTTT. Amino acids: CASSEALPDRGVAEAFF.

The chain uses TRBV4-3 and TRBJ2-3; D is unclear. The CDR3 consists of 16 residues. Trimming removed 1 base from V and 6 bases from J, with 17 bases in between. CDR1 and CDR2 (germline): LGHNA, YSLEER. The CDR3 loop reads CASSQGVGRSMDTQYF. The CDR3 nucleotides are TGCGCCAGCAGCCAAGGAGTAGGCAGGAGTATGGATACGCAGTATTTT.

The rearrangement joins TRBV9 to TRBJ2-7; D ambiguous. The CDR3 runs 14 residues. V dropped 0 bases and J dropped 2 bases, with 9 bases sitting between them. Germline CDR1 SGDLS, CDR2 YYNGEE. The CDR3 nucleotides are TGTGCCAGCAGCGTAGAAAGCGTTACCTACGAGCAGTACTTC. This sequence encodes CASSVESVTYEQYF.

The CDR3 sequence is CANRRGSSYNEQFF. In nucleotides, the CDR3 is TGTGCCAACCGACGGGGGAGCTCCTACAATGAGCAGTTCTTC. The rearrangement links TRBV6-1 to TRBJ2-1; weak D call: TRBD2 (6 bases). Trimming shortened V by 10 bases and J by 0 bases, and 13 bases separated the two germline ends. The CDR3 covers 14 residues. The germline CDR1 and CDR2 sequences are MNHNS and SASEGT.

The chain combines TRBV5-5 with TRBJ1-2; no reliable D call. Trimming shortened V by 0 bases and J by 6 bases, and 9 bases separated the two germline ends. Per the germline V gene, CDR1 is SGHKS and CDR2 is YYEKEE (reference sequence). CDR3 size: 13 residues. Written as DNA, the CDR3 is TGTGCCAGCAGCTTGGCGGGAGAGAATGGCTACACCTTC. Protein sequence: CASSLAGENGYTF.

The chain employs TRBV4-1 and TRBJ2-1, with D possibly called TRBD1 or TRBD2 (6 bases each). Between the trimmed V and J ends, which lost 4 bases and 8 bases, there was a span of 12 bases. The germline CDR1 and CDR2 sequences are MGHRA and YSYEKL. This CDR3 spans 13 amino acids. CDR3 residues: CASSRGTTYEQFF. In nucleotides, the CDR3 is TGCGCCAGCAGCCGCGGGACAACTTATGAGCAGTTCTTC.

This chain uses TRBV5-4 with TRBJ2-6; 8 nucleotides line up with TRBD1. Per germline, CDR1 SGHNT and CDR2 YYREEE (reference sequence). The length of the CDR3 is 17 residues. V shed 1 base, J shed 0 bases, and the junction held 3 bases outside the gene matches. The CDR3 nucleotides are TGTGCCAGCAGCTTGTGGACAGGGCCCTCTGGGGCCAACGTCCTGACTTTC. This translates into CASSLWTGPSGANVLTF.

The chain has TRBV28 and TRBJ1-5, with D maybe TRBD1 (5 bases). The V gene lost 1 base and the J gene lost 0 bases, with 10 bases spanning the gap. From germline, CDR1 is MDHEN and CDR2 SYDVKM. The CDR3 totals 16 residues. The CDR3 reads CASSLSAGYSNQPQHF. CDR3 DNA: TGTGCCAGCAGTTTATCGGCAGGGTATAGCAATCAGCCCCAGCATTTT.

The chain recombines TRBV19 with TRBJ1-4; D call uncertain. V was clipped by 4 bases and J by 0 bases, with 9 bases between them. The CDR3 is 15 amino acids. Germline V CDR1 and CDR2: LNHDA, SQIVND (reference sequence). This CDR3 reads CASSTHIATNEKLFF. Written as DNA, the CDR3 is TGTGCCAGTAGTACCCACATTGCAACTAATGAAAAACTGTTTTTT.

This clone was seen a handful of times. CDR3 amino acids: CASSQGPSSSYNSPLHF. CDR3 DNA: TGTGCCAGCAGCCAGGGACCGTCGAGCTCCTATAATTCACCCCTCCACTTT. The rearrangement joins TRBV27 to TRBJ1-6; TRBD1 might be the D (5 bases). The CDR3 covers 17 residues. CDR1 and CDR2 from the germline V gene are MNHEY and SMNVEV (reference sequence). The ends were cut back, 6 bases at V and 0 bases at J, with 15 bases in the middle.

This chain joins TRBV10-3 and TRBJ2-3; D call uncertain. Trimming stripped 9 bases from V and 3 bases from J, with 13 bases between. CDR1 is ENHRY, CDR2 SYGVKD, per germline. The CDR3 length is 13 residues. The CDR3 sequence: CAIGYMGTDTQYF. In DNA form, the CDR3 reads TGTGCCATTGGTTACATGGGGACAGATACGCAGTATTTT.

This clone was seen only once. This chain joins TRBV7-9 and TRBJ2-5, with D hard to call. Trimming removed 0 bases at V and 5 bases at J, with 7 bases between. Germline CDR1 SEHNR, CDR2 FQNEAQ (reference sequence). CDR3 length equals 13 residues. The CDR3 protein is CASSLAGIETQYF. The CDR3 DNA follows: TGTGCCAGCAGCTTAGCAGGGATCGAGACCCAGTACTTC. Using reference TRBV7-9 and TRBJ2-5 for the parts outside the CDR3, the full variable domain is DTGVSQNPRHKITKRGQNVTFRCDPISEHNRLYWYRQTLGQGPEFLTYFQNEAQLEKSRLLSDRFSAERPKGSFSTLEIQRTEQGDSAMYLCASSLAGIETQYFGPGTRLLVL.

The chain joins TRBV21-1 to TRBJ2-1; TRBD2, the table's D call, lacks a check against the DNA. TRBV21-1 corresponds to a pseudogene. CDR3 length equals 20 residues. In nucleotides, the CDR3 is TGTGCCAGCAGTAAAAAGTTACGACCGGGGCCCGGGAGTGTCCACAATGAGCAGTTCTTC. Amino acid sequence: CASSKKLRPGPGSVHNEQFF.

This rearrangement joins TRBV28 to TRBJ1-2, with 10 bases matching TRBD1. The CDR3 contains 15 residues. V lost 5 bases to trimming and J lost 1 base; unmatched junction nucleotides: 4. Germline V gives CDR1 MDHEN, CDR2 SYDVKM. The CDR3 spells CASSVGQGGNYGYTF. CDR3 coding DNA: TGTGCCAGCAGTGTTGGACAGGGGGGTAACTATGGCTACACCTTC.

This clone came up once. CDR3 in DNA: TGTGCCAGCAGCTTAAATCGATGGGGACCAAACACCGGGGAGCTGTTTTTT. Residues: CASSLNRWGPNTGELFF. This chain joins TRBV7-3 and TRBJ2-2; D assignment may be TRBD1 or TRBD2 (5 bases each). The CDR3 is 17 residues long. Germline CDR1 SGHTA, CDR2 FQGTGA. The V gene lost 1 base and the J gene lost 2 bases, with 14 bases spanning the gap.

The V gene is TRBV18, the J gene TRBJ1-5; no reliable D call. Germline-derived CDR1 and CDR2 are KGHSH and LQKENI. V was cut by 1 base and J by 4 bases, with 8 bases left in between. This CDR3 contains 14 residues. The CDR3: CASSPQYGNQPQHF. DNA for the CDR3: TGTGCCAGCTCACCACAGTACGGTAATCAGCCCCAGCATTTT.